The text below deals with one TCR beta chain. Antigen: not known. The data stem from a study of cytomegalovirus exposure and HLA in healthy donors. About the research overall: Of the donors genotyped, several hundred in all, 65% to 90% fell in the Caucasian-associated ancestry cluster.

The CDR3 totals 13 residues. With 1 base removed from V and 9 bases from J, the gap between germline ends came to 10 bases. Per the germline V gene, CDR1 is SSHAT and CDR2 is FNYEAQ (reference sequence). Whole-study findings and limits: Reports described diagnosis of cytomegalovirus status by the classifier as highly specific and sensitive.

The PCR used 60 Vbeta and 13 Jbeta primers. This table comes from immunoSEQ multiplex PCR, and its TCRdb copy is limited to in-frame clones, with some not included. Altogether about 76,000 clones are present, approximately 70% being singletons, with the ten largest covering 8.5% to 14%. The source material was PBMCs. This chain connects TRBV7-7 to TRBJ2-1; D not certain. The source is a woman aged 40 to 50 in good health and CMV-seropositive. The CDR3 region is CASSLGPTGEQFF. The CDR3 DNA sequence: TGTGCCAGCAGCTTAGGACCAACGGGTGAGCAGTTCTTC.